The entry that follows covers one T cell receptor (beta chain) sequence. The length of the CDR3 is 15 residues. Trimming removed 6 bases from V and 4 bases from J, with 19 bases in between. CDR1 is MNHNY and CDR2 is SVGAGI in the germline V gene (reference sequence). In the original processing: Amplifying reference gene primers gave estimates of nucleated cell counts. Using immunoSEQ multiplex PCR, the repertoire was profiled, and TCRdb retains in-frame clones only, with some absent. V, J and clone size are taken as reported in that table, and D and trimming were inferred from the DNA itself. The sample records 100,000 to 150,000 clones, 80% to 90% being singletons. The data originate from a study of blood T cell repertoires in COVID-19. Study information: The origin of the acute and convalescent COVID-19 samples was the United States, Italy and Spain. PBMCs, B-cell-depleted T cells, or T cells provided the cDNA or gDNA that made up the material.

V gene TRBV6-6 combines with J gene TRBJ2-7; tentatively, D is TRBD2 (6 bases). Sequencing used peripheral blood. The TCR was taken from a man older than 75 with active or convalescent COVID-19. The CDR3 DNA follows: TGTGCCAGCAGGGAACCGGGACTTCTTTCATACGAGCAGTACTTC. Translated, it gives CASREPGLLSYEQYF.